The rows below give T cell receptor beta chains drawn from one sample of a study of blood T cell repertoires in COVID-19. Assay used: immunoSEQ multiplex PCR; TCRdb lists only in-frame clones, some missing. The sample shows over 150,000 clones, around 83% of them seen only once. The sequenced sample consisted of peripheral blood. The source of these receptors is a woman aged 55-70 years with COVID-19, enrolled during active disease. The CDR3 runs from the conserved cysteine through the conserved F or W. Each record gives: J gene, D gene, V gene, clone size, CDR3 protein, CDR3 DNA. A D gene is named only where the DNA matches it firmly. The size entry is marked missing in some rows and otherwise reads once, few, many or a size class.

TRBJ2-1	TRBD2	TRBV5-1	once	CASSRITSGRRHEQFF	TGCGCCAGCAGCCGAATTACTAGCGGAAGGCGCCATGAGCAGTTCTTC
TRBJ1-5	-	TRBV27	-	CASSLGRYQPQHF	TGTGCCAGCAGCCTTGGGCGTTATCAGCCCCAGCATTTT
TRBJ2-7	TRBD2	TRBV18	-	CASSPGTSGSFHEQYF	TGTGCCAGCTCCCCCGGGACTAGCGGGAGTTTCCACGAGCAGTACTTC
TRBJ1-2	-	TRBV5-1	-	CASSLEHYGYTF	TGCGCCAGCAGCTTGGAGCATTATGGCTACACCTTC
TRBJ2-2	-	TRBV6-5	once	CASSYASRSDGELFF	TGTGCCAGCAGTTACGCGTCACGCTCCGACGGGGAGCTGTTTTTT
TRBJ2-5	TRBD1	TRBV19	-	CASSSLGQGQETQYF	TGTGCCAGTAGTTCACTCGGACAGGGTCAAGAGACCCAGTACTTC
TRBJ1-1	-	TRBV12-3/TRBV12-4	-	CASSLGEGTAFF	TGTGCCAGCAGTTTAGGAGAGGGTACAGCTTTCTTT
TRBJ1-2	-	TRBV7-9	-	CASSFPVKIGYTF	TGTGCCAGCAGCTTTCCGGTAAAGATTGGCTACACCTTC
TRBJ1-3	TRBD1	TRBV5-1	once	CASSTSGGTGNTIYF	TGCGCCAGCAGCACTTCAGGGGGAACGGGAAACACCATATATTTT
TRBJ2-2	-	TRBV3-1/TRBV3-2	once	CASSQDRGLLNTGELFF	TGTGCCAGCAGCCAAGACCGTGGGCTACTCAACACCGGGGAGCTGTTTTTT
TRBJ1-2	-	TRBV19	once	CASSIVGAGDLGYTF	TGTGCCAGTAGTATAGTGGGTGCCGGAGATCTTGGCTACACCTTC
TRBJ1-2	-	TRBV14	-	CASTQGPNYGYTF	TGTGCCAGCACCCAGGGGCCGAACTATGGCTACACCTTC
TRBJ2-7	TRBD2	TRBV6-5	-	CASSRLAGPYEQYF	TGTGCCAGCAGTAGGCTAGCGGGACCATACGAGCAGTACTTC
TRBJ1-4	TRBD1	TRBV2	-	CASGNLGTGYEKLFF	TGTGCCAGCGGGAATTTGGGGACAGGGTACGAAAAACTGTTTTTT
TRBJ1-5	TRBD1	TRBV5-1	once	CASSLAGTGYQPQHF	TGCGCCAGCAGCTTGGCCGGGACAGGATATCAGCCCCAGCATTTT
TRBJ1-1	-	TRBV10-3	-	CAISEMGPNTEAFF	TGTGCCATCAGTGAAATGGGGCCTAACACTGAAGCTTTCTTT
TRBJ1-1	TRBD1	TRBV25-1	-	CASSPRDRGLGNTEAFF	TGTGCCAGCAGTCCGCGGGACAGGGGTCTTGGGAACACTGAAGCTTTCTTT
TRBJ1-6	-	TRBV6-5	-	CASTLAAGFNSPLHF	TGTGCCAGCACCCTAGCGGCAGGGTTTAATTCACCCCTCCACTTT
TRBJ1-1	-	TRBV5-1	-	CASSPWRGLMKNTEAFF	TGCGCCAGCAGCCCTTGGCGGGGTCTAATGAAGAACACTGAAGCTTTCTTT
TRBJ1-1	TRBD1	TRBV4-2	-	CASSQDTDRGDAFF	TGTGCCAGCAGCCAAGATACGGACAGGGGGGATGCTTTCTTT
TRBJ1-5	-	TRBV29-1	-	CSVALGTDSNQPQHF	TGCAGCGTTGCCCTTGGGACTGATAGCAATCAGCCCCAGCATTTT
TRBJ2-1	-	TRBV11-2	-	CASNWGPGDEQFF	TGTGCCAGCAATTGGGGGCCGGGCGATGAGCAGTTCTTC
TRBJ1-3	-	TRBV6-5	once	CASSQGTGNTIYF	TGTGCCAGCAGTCAGGGAACTGGAAACACCATATATTTT
TRBJ1-4	TRBD1	TRBV9	-	CASSETGVYEKLFF	TGTGCCAGCAGCGAAACAGGGGTTTATGAAAAACTGTTTTTT
TRBJ1-4	-	TRBV30	-	CAWSVLDRPDEKLFF	TGTGCCTGGAGTGTATTAGACAGGCCGGATGAAAAACTGTTTTTT
TRBJ2-1	-	TRBV7-2	few	CASSGAGSYNEQFF	TGTGCCAGCAGCGGGGCTGGATCCTACAATGAGCAGTTCTTC
TRBJ2-6	TRBD1	TRBV3-1/TRBV3-2	-	CASRPRDRGFSGANVLTF	TGTGCCAGCAGACCCCGGGACAGGGGGTTCTCTGGGGCCAACGTCCTGACTTTC
TRBJ1-6	-	TRBV6-5	-	CASSYLAGSPLHF	TGTGCCAGCAGTTATCTGGCGGGATCACCCCTCCACTTT
TRBJ1-6	TRBD1	TRBV7-3	-	CASSMDRAGSPLHF	TGTGCCAGCAGTATGGACAGGGCGGGTTCACCCCTCCACTTT
TRBJ1-5	TRBD1	TRBV27	-	CASSWGTGGNQPQHF	TGTGCCAGCAGCTGGGGGACAGGGGGAAATCAGCCCCAGCATTTT